The 8 T cell receptor beta chains below were found in one sample sequenced in a study of cytomegalovirus exposure and HLA in healthy donors. The PCR made use of 60 Vbeta and 13 Jbeta primers. Profiled with immunoSEQ multiplex PCR; TCRdb holds only in-frame clones, not every one. The data show over 150,000 clones, about three quarters seen once. The source material was PBMCs. Receptors originate from a woman aged 45-65 years in good health and CMV-seropositive.

The chain carries TRBV6-1 and TRBJ2-7; maybe TRBD1 (5 bases). The CDR3 has 15 residues. Deletions cut 4 bases from V and 5 bases from J, with 18 bases between. Germline CDR1 and CDR2: MNHNS and SASEGT. The CDR3 protein is CASSVIGHASDEQYF. CDR3 sequence (DNA): TGTGCCAGCAGTGTTATTGGACACGCCTCGGACGAGCAGTACTTC.

This sequence joins TRBV7-9 and TRBJ1-4, with D uncertain. The CDR3 is 12 amino acids. CDR1 is SEHNR, CDR2 FQNEAQ, per germline (reference sequence). V was shortened by 3 bases and J by 8 bases, with 7 bases between the two germline ends. CDR3 coding DNA: TGTGCCAGCAGCTTGGGGAGGGAAAAACTGTTTTTT. Translating it yields CASSLGREKLFF.

The chain joins TRBV5-1 to TRBJ2-5; TRBD2 agrees at 13 bases. Germline lookup yields CDR1 SGHRS and CDR2 YFSETQ. The CDR3 consists of 15 residues. With V trimmed by 4 bases and J by 5 bases, 5 bases remained unmatched. The CDR3 nucleotides read TGCGCCAGCAGCCGGACTAGCGGGGGTGAGGAGACCCAGTACTTC. Amino acid sequence: CASSRTSGGEETQYF.

The V call is TRBV5-1, the J call TRBJ2-3, with 7 bases lining up with TRBD2. The CDR3 runs to 16 residues. Germline CDR1 reads SGHRS; CDR2 reads YFSETQ. V dropped 2 bases and J dropped 4; count of bases not matched to a gene: 10. The CDR3 here is CASSFNPAGRPDTQYF. The CDR3 coding sequence is TGCGCCAGCAGCTTCAACCCAGCGGGGAGGCCAGATACGCAGTATTTT.

The chain has TRBV4-1 and TRBJ1-3; D gene ambiguous. The CDR3 length is 19 residues. The germline gives CDR1 MGHRA, CDR2 YSYEKL. Deletions cut 4 bases from V and 0 bases from J, with 22 bases between. DNA for the CDR3: TGCGCCAGCAGCCTCCCAAGGCGGGGAGGATACCTCTCTGGAAACACCATATATTTT. This encodes CASSLPRRGGYLSGNTIYF.

The chain is built from TRBV9 and TRBJ2-6; no clear D gene. The CDR3 loop spans 14 amino acids. The V end was cut by 2 bases, the J end by 0 bases, with 3 bases between. Germline V CDR1 and CDR2: SGDLS, YYNGEE. CDR3 in amino acids: CASSVASGANVLTF. The CDR3 nucleotides are TGTGCCAGCAGCGTGGCCTCTGGGGCCAACGTCCTGACTTTC.

This clone has only a few counts. CDR3 bases: TGTGCCTGGAGTCTTAGGGGGGGGCCCGGGGAGCTGTTTTTT. Protein product: CAWSLRGGPGELFF. V and J are TRBV30 and TRBJ2-2, with a possible D match to TRBD2 (7 bases). V was cut by 2 bases and J by 6 bases, with 13 bases left in between. This CDR3 spans 14 amino acids. Germline-derived CDR1 and CDR2 are GTSNPN and SVGIG (reference sequence).

The chain links TRBV19 to TRBJ1-2; 8 nucleotides line up with TRBD1. This CDR3 is built from 15 residues. Germline V gene data show CDR1 as LNHDA and CDR2 as SQIVND (reference sequence). Trimming removed 5 bases from V and 4 bases from J; junction bases left unmatched: 9. DNA of the CDR3: TGTGCCAGTAGTGTGGACAGGGACAAGAGCTATGGCTACACCTTC. Its translation: CASSVDRDKSYGYTF.